This passage covers 17 T cell receptor beta chains from one sample sequenced in a study of CD39 and CD103 CD8 tumor-infiltrating T cells. Assay used: immunoSEQ multiplex PCR; TCRdb lists only in-frame clones, some missing. The top ten clones hold about 4.6% of a sample with about 15,000 clones, over 80% of them seen once. Sequenced: CD8+ T cells sorted from blood. Subset denoted: total memory CD8 T cells (CD45RA-CCR7+/-) from blood or uninvolved lymph node. Every receptor here comes from a human donor with head and neck squamous cell carcinoma.

This clone was seen only a few times. Written as DNA, the CDR3 is TGTGCCAGCAGTTACTCGGTGGGACAGGACCCTTCTGGCTACACCTTC. This encodes CASSYSVGQDPSGYTF. This chain connects TRBV6-5 to TRBJ1-2; 8 nucleotides agree with TRBD1. Germline V gene sequence: CDR1 MNHEY, CDR2 SVGAGI. CDR3 length equals 16 residues. Trimming at V came to 0 bases and at J to 7 bases, leaving 10 bases not matched to a gene.

CDR3 coding DNA: TGTGCCAGCAGCTCGACAGGGAACACTGAAGCTTTCTTT. Amino acids: CASSSTGNTEAFF. V and J are TRBV27 and TRBJ1-1; D may be TRBD1 (6 bases). Looked up from germline, CDR1 is MNHEY and CDR2 is SMNVEV (reference sequence). V was pared by 6 bases and J by 1 base, with 9 bases between. The length of the CDR3 is 13 residues.

The V call is TRBV4-1, the J call TRBJ1-1, with TRBD1 as a possible D gene (5 bases). The CDR3 is 16 amino acids. Germline values: CDR1 MGHRA, CDR2 YSYEKL. Trimming took 1 base from V and 6 from J, leaving 18 bases between them. The CDR3 region is CASSQVLGQGFPEAFF. CDR3 DNA sequence: TGCGCCAGCAGCCAAGTACTCGGCCAGGGATTCCCTGAAGCTTTCTTT.

The chain joins TRBV10-3 to TRBJ1-3, with unresolved D. This CDR3 has 15 amino acids. CDR1 is ENHRY, CDR2 SYGVKD, per germline. The germline V and J ends were trimmed by 2 bases and 0 bases, with 8 bases remaining between them. CDR3 sequence (DNA): TGTGCCATCAGTGAGACCGCGAGCTCTGGAAACACCATATATTTT. Its translation is CAISETASSGNTIYF.

V usage is TRBV25-1 and J usage is TRBJ1-1; TRBD1 agrees at 9 bases. The CDR3 runs 16 residues. V lost 5 bases to trimming and J lost 7 bases; unmatched junction nucleotides: 14. In germline, CDR1 is MGHDK, CDR2 SYGVNS. As DNA, the CDR3 is TGTGCCAGCAGTCCCCCCGGACAGGGGAGCCAACTTGAAGCTTTCTTT. It translates to CASSPPGQGSQLEAFF.

The chain links TRBV4-2 to TRBJ1-1; possibly TRBD1 for D (5 bases). Trimming removed 3 bases from V and 11 bases from J, with 19 bases in between. The CDR3 is 14 amino acids. The germline CDR1 and CDR2 sequences are LGHNA and YNFKEQ. The CDR3 here is CASSQGLLQEEAFF. CDR3 DNA: TGTGCCAGCAGCCAGGGACTCCTACAGGAGGAGGCTTTCTTT.

V usage is TRBV9 and J usage is TRBJ1-1; 7 nucleotides align to TRBD1. This CDR3 is built from 14 residues. Germline V CDR1 and CDR2: SGDLS, YYNGEE. The V gene end was trimmed by 3 bases and the J gene end by 0 bases; junction bases not matched to a gene: 2. CDR3 region: CASSGQGMNTEAFF. The CDR3 nucleotides are TGTGCCAGCAGCGGACAGGGTATGAACACTGAAGCTTTCTTT. Variable domain in full (rest from reference TRBV9 and TRBJ1-1): DSGVTQTPKHLITATGQRVTLRCSPRSGDLSVYWYQQSLDQGLQFLIQYYNGEERAKGNILERFSAQQFPDLHSELNLSSLELGDSALYFCASSGQGMNTEAFFGQGTRLTVV.

This sequence joins TRBV2 and TRBJ1-4; 7 nucleotides match TRBD1. The CDR3 is 14 residues long. Looked up from germline, CDR1 is SNHLY and CDR2 is FYNNEI. V trimming: 7 bases; J trimming: 4 bases; junction bases outside the gene matches: 6. As DNA, the CDR3 is TGTGCCAGCACAGGGACAGAAAATAATGAAAAACTGTTTTTT. Translating gives CASTGTENNEKLFF. The full variable domain, completed using reference TRBV2 and TRBJ1-4, is EPEVTQTPSHQVTQMGQEVILRCVPISNHLYFYWYRQILGQKVEFLVSFYNNEISEKSEIFDDQFSVERPDGSNFTLKIRSTKLEDSAMYFCASTGTENNEKLFFGSGTQLSVL.

The V gene is TRBV5-4, the J gene TRBJ1-1, with D unclear. The CDR3 runs 13 residues. CDR1 and CDR2 from the germline V gene are SGHNT and YYREEE (reference sequence). Trimming took off 5 bases at V and 8 bases at J, with 16 bases between the two ends. CDR3 in amino acids: CASSYMNGPEAFF. The CDR3 coding sequence is TGTGCCAGCAGTTACATGAATGGGCCCGAAGCTTTCTTT.

This clone was found once. The rearrangement links TRBV5-1 to TRBJ2-3; D call uncertain. The germline V gene encodes CDR1 SGHRS and CDR2 YFSETQ. The CDR3 spans 21 residues. V was clipped by 0 bases and J by 0 bases, with 26 bases between them. CDR3 DNA sequence: TGCGCCAGCAGCTTGGGGGCTACAATAAACCTCGACATCACTAGCACAGATACGCAGTATTTT. This gives the protein CASSLGATINLDITSTDTQYF.

The chain has TRBV4-1 and TRBJ1-4, with D possibly TRBD1 on 5 matching bases. The CDR3 spans 17 residues. V dropped 4 bases and J dropped 3 bases, with 18 bases sitting between them. The V gene's germline CDR1 is MGHRA and CDR2 YSYEKL. The CDR3 reads CASSPHASDSANEKLFF. The CDR3 DNA sequence: TGCGCCAGCAGCCCCCACGCGAGCGACAGCGCTAATGAAAAACTGTTTTTT.

This rearrangement joins TRBV19 to TRBJ1-1; D unclear. V lost 7 bases, J lost 4 bases, and 13 bases lay in between. The CDR3 totals 13 residues. Germline V gives CDR1 LNHDA, CDR2 SQIVND (reference sequence). The CDR3, as DNA: TGTGCCAGTACCGACTATAGAAGCACTGAAGCTTTCTTT. Translating it yields CASTDYRSTEAFF.

This clone was seen a few times. The J gene is TRBJ1-2, the V gene TRBV27; tentatively, D is TRBD1 (6 bases). Germline loops: CDR1 MNHEY, CDR2 SMNVEV (reference sequence). Trimming took off 2 bases at V and 4 bases at J, with 14 bases between the two ends. The CDR3 runs 15 residues. This CDR3 reads CASSLTGGPGYGYTF. DNA for the CDR3: TGTGCCAGCAGTTTAACTGGGGGCCCGGGCTATGGCTACACCTTC.

Details on this clone: Relative to the germline gene, one junction end is altered; a read error may explain this. The genes are TRBV4-1 and TRBJ1-1, with D possibly matching TRBD1 (5 bases). The CDR3 is 14 amino acids. The germline V gene has CDR1 MGHRA and CDR2 YSYEKL. The CDR3 region is CATTLGVMNPEAFF. CDR3 in DNA: TGCGCCACCACCCTAGGGGTTATGAACCCTGAAGCTTTCTTT.

The rearrangement links TRBV7-9 to TRBJ1-1; unclear D gene. CDR3 length: 13 amino acids. The germline V gene encodes CDR1 SEHNR and CDR2 FQNEAQ (reference sequence). Deletions cut 1 base from V and 7 bases from J, with 10 bases between. Written as DNA, the CDR3 is TGTGCCAGCAGCTTAGATAATGCGCTTGAAGCTTTCTTT. This sequence encodes CASSLDNALEAFF.

V and J are TRBV12-5 and TRBJ2-1; 7 nucleotides match TRBD2. With 1 base clipped from V and 6 bases from J, the junction kept 3 bases outside the gene matches. The V gene's germline CDR1 is LGHNT and CDR2 FRNRAP. The CDR3 runs 14 residues. DNA for the CDR3: TGTGCTAGTGGTTTGGCGGGGGGAGTCAATGAGCAGTTCTTC. Its protein product is CASGLAGGVNEQFF.

This chain joins TRBV1 and TRBJ1-2. TRBV1 is tagged as a pseudogene. The CDR3 is made up of 16 amino acids. The CDR3, as DNA: TGCACCAGCAGATGCCGTGGTGTGCGAAAGACCTATGGCTACACCTTC. Translated, it gives CTSRCRGVRKTYGYTF.